This TCR beta chain derives from a study of regulatory T cells in long-lasting Graves disease. This CDR3 spans 15 amino acids. Germline loops: CDR1 DFQATT, CDR2 SNEGSKA (reference sequence). Deletions cut 0 bases from V and 5 bases from J, with 16 bases between. Indicated time point: newly diagnosed GD, antithyroid drugs for less than 3 months. PBMC RNA served as the TCR library source. Diagnoses of Graves' disease were made by American Thyroid Association guidelines. To make TCR beta libraries, researchers used iRepertoire HTBI primers and Arm-PCR of CDR3 regions. TCRdb reprocessed the multiplex PCR reads via MiXCR and lists one record per CDR3 protein. The table has over 450,000 distinct CDR3 sequences, around 12% seen once. This sample was shared with a second study, whose subject was T cells in Graves' hyperthyroidism and ophthalmopathy. From that paper: Subjects aged 18 to 65 presented with newly diagnosed hyperthyroidism of less than 2 months' duration. Initially, a first-round RT-PCR of the TCR CDR3 employed the HTBI primer set.

Sequenced here: peripheral blood mononuclear cells (PBMCs), sampled at new diagnosis, from a patient treated with antithyroid drugs. The chain uses TRBV20-1 and TRBJ1-2; TRBD1 is a possible D gene (5 bases). This receptor was identified in a woman in her twenties or thirties with Graves disease. This CDR3 is CSARDSVAGRYGYTF. CDR3 nucleotides: TGCAGTGCTAGAGATTCGGTGGCAGGGCGTTATGGCTACACCTTC.